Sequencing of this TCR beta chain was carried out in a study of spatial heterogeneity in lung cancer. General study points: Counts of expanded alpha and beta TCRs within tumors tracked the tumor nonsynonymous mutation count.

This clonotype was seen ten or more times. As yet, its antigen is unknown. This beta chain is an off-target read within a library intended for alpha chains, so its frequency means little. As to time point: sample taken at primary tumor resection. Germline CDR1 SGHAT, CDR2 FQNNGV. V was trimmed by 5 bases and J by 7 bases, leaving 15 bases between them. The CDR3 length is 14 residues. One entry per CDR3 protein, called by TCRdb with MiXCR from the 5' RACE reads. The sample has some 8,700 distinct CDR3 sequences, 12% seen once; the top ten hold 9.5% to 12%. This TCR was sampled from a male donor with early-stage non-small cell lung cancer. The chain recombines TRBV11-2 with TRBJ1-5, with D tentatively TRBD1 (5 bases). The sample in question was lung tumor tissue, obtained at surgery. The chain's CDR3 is CASSPVGGSQPQHF. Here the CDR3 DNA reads TGTGCCAGCAGCCCAGTTGGGGGTTCCCAGCCCCAGCATTTT.